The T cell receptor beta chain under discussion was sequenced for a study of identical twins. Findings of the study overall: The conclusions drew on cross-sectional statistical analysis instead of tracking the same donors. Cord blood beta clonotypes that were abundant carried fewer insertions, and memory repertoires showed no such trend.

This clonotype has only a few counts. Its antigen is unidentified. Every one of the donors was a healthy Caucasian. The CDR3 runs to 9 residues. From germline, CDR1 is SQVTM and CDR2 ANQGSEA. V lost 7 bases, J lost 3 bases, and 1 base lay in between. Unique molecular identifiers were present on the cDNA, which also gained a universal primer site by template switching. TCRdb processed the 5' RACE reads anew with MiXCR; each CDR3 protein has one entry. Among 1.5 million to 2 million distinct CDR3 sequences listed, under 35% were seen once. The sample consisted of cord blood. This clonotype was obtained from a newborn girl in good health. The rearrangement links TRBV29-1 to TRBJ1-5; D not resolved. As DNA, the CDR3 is TGCAGCGACAATCAGCCCCAGCATTTT. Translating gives CSDNQPQHF. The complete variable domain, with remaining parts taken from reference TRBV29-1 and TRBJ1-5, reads SAVISQKPSRDICQRGTSLTIQCQVDSQVTMMFWYRQQPGQSLTLIATANQGSEATYESGFVIDKFPISRPNLTFSTLTVSNMSPEDSSIYLCSDNQPQHFGDGTRLSIL.